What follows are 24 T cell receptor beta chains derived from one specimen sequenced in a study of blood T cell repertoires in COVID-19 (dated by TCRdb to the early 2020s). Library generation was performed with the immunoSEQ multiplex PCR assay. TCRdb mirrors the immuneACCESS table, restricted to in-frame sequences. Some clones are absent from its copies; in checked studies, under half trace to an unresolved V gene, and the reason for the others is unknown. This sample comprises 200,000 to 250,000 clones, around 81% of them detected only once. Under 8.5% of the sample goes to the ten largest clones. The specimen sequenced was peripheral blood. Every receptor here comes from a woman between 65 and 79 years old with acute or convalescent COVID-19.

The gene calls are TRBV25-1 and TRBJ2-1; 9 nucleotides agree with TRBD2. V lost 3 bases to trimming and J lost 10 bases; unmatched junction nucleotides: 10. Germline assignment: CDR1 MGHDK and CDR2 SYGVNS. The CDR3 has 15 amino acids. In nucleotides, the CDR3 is TGTGCCAGCAGTGACTATAGCGGGGGAAGCCGGGAGCAGTTCTTC. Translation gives CASSDYSGGSREQFF.

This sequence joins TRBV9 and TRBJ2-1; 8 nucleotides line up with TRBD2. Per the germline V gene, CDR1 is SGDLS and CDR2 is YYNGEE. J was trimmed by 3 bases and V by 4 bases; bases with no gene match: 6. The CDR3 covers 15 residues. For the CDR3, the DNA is TGTGCCAGCAGCAGGCTTAGCGGGGACTACAATGAGCAGTTCTTC. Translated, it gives CASSRLSGDYNEQFF.

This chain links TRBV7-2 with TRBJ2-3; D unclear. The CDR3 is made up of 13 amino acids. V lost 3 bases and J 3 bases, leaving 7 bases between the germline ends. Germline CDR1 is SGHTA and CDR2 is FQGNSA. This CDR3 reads CASSFSRTDTQYF. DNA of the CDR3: TGTGCCAGCAGCTTTTCGCGGACAGATACGCAGTATTTT.

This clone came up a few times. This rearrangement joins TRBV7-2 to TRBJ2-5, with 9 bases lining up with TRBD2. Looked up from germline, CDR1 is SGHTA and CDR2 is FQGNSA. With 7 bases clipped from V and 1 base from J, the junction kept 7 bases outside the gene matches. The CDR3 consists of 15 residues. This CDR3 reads CASIPRAGGQETQYF. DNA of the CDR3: TGTGCCAGCATCCCAAGAGCGGGGGGCCAAGAGACCCAGTACTTC.

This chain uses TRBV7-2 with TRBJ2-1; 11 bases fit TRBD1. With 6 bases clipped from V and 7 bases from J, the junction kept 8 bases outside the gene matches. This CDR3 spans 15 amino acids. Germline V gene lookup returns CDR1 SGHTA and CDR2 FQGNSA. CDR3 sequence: CASSVLRDRGNEQFF. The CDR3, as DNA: TGTGCCAGCAGTGTACTCCGGGACAGGGGGAATGAGCAGTTCTTC.

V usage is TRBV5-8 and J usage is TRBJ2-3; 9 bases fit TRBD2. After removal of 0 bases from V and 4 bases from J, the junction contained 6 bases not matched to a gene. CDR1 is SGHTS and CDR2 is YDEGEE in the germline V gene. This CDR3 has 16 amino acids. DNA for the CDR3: TGTGCCAGCAGCTTGGGAGCGGGGGGAGTCGCAGATACGCAGTATTTT. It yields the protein CASSLGAGGVADTQYF.

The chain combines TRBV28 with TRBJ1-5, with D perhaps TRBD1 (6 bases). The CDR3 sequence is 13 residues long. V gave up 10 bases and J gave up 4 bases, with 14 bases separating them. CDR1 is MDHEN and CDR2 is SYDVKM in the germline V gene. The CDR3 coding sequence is TGTGCCATCGACGGACAGCTAAATCAGCCCCAGCATTTT. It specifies CAIDGQLNQPQHF. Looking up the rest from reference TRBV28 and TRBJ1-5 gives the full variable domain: DVKVTQSSRYLVKRTGEKVFLECVQDMDHENMFWYRQDPGLGLRLIYFSYDVKMKEKGDIPEGYSVSREKKERFSLILESASTNQTSMYLCAIDGQLNQPQHFGDGTRLSIL.

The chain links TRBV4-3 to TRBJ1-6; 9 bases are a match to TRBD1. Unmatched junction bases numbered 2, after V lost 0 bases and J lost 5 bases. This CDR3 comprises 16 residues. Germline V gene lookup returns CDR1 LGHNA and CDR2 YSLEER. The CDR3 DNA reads TGCGCCAGCAGCCAAGATTGGGACAGGGATAATTCACCCCTCCACTTT. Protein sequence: CASSQDWDRDNSPLHF.

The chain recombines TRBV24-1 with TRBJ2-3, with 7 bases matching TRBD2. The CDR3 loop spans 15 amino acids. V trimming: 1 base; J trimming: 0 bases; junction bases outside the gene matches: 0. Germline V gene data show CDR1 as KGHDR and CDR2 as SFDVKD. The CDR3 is CATSDLAGSTDTQYF. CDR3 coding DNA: TGTGCCACCAGTGATTTAGCGGGGAGCACAGATACGCAGTATTTT.

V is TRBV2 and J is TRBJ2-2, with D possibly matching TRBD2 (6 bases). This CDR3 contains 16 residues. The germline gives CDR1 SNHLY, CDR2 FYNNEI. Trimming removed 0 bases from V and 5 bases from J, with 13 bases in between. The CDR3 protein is CASSEALGGSTGELFF. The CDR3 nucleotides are TGTGCCAGCAGTGAAGCGCTTGGAGGGAGTACCGGGGAGCTGTTTTTT.

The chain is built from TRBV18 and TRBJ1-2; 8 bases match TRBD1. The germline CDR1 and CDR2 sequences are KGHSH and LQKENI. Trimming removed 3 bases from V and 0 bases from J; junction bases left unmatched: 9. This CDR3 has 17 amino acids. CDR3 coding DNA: TGTGCCAGCTCACCGTATCCGGGACAGGCCGCTAACTATGGCTACACCTTC. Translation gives CASSPYPGQAANYGYTF.

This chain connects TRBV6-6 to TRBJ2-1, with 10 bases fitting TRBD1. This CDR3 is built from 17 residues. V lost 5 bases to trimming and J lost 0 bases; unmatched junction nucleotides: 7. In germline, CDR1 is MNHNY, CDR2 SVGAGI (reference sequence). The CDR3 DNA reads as TGTGCCAGCAGTCCAGGACAGGGGGGAAGCTCCTACAATGAGCAGTTCTTC. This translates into CASSPGQGGSSYNEQFF.

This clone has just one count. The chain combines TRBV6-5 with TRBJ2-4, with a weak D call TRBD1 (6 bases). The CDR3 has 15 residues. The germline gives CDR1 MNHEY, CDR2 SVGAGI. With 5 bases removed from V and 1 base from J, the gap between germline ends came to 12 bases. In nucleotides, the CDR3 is TGTGCCAGCAGTACCTCCGGACAGGCCAAAAACATTCAGTACTTC. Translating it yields CASSTSGQAKNIQYF.

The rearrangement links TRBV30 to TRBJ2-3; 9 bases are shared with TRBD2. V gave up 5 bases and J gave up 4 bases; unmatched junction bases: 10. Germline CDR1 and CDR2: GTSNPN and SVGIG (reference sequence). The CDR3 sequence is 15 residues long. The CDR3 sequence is CAWGKSGGRADTQYF. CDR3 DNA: TGTGCCTGGGGGAAAAGCGGGGGGCGGGCAGATACGCAGTATTTT.

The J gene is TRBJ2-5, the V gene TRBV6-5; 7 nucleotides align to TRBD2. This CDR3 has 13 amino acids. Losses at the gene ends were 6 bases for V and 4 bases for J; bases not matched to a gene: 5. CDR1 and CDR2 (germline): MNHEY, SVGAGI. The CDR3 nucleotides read TGTGCCAGCAGAAGCGGGGTTGGAGAGACCCAGTACTTC. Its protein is CASRSGVGETQYF.

CDR3 coding DNA: TGCGCCAGCAGCTTGGAACAGGGTAGTTATAACGAGCAGTACTTC. As protein: CASSLEQGSYNEQYF. This chain joins TRBV5-1 and TRBJ2-7; a weak D match, TRBD1 (6 bases). Between the trimmed V and J ends, which lost 0 bases and 5 bases, there was a span of 15 bases. Per germline, CDR1 SGHRS and CDR2 YFSETQ. The CDR3 runs 15 residues.

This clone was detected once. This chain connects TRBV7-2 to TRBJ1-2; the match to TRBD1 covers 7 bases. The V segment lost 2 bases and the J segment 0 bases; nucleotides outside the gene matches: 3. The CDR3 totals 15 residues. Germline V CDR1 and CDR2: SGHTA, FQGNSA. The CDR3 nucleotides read TGTGCCAGCAGCTTAACCGGGACAGCTAACTATGGCTACACCTTC. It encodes CASSLTGTANYGYTF.

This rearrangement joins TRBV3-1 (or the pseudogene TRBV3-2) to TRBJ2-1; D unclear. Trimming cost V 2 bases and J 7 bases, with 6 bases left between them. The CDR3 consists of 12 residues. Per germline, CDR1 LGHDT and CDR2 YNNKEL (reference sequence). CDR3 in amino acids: CASSQYSNEQFF. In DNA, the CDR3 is TGTGCCAGCAGCCAATACTCGAATGAGCAGTTCTTC.

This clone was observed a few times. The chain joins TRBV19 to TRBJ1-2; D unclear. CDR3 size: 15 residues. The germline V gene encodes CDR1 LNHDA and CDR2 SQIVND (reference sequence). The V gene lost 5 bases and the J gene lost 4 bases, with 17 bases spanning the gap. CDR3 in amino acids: CASSSDSLGSYGYTF. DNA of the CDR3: TGTGCCAGTAGTTCGGACTCGTTAGGGTCCTATGGCTACACCTTC.

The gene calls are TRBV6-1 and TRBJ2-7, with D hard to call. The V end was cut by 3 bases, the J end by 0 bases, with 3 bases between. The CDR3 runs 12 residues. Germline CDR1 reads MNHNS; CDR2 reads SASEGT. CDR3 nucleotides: TGTGCCAGCAGTGAGTACTCCTACGAGCAGTACGTC. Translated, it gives CASSEYSYEQYV.

This chain's CDR3 is CASSPSRDRVHEQYF. The CDR3 DNA reads as TGTGCCAGCTCACCGTCTCGAGACAGGGTCCACGAGCAGTACTTC. This chain connects TRBV18 to TRBJ2-7; TRBD1 matches 7 bases. The length of the CDR3 is 15 residues. V shed 3 bases, J shed 5 bases, and the junction held 10 bases outside the gene matches. CDR1 KGHSH and CDR2 LQKENI come from the germline V gene.

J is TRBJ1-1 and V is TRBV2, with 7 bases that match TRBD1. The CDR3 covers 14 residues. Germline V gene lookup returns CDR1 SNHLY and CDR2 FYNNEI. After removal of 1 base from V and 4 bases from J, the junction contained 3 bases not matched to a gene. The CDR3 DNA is TGTGCCAGCAGTGAAGGGCAGGGGGGCACTGAAGCTTTCTTT. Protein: CASSEGQGGTEAFF.

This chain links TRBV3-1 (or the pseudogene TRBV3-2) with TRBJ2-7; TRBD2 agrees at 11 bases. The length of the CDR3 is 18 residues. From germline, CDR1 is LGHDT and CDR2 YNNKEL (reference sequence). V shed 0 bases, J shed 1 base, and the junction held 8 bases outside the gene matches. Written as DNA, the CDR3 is TGTGCCAGCAGCCAAGAGCGGTTGGCTAGCGGGGGGTCCTACGAGCAGTACGTC. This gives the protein CASSQERLASGGSYEQYV.

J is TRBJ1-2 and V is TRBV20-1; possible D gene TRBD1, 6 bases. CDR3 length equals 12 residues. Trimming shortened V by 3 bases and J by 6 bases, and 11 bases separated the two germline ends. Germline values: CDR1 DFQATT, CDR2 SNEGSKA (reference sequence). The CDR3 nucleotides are TGCAGTGCTAGTGGACAGCCCAATGGCTACACCTTC. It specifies CSASGQPNGYTF.